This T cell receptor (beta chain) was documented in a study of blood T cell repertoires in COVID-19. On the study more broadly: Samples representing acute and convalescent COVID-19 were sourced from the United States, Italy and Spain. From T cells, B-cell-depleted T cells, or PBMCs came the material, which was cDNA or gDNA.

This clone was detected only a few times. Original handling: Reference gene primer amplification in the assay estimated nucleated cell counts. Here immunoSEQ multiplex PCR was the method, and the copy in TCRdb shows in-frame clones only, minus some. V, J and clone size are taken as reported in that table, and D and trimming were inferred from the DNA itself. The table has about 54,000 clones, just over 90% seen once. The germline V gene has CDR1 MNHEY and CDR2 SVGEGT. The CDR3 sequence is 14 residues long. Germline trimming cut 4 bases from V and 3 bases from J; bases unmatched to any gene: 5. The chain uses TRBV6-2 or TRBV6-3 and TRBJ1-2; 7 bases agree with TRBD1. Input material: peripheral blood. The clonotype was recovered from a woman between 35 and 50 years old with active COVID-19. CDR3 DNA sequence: TGTGCCAGCAGTTGGGGCGGGACAGACTATGGCTACACCTTC. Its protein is CASSWGGTDYGYTF.